The 17 T cell receptor beta chains in this list originate from one sample, sequenced in a study of blood T cell repertoires in COVID-19. TCRdb's table, derived via immunoSEQ multiplex PCR, lists solely in-frame clones and lacks some. The sample holds tens of thousands of clones; less than 95% are singletons and the top ten take around 3.1%. Sequencing was done on a sample of peripheral blood. These receptors were taken from a human donor in a cohort sampled during active COVID-19.

This sequence joins TRBV5-4 and TRBJ2-7; D is possibly TRBD2 (5 bases). Germline V CDR1 and CDR2: SGHNT, YYREEE (reference sequence). CDR3 size: 14 residues. Trimming pared 3 bases from V and 1 base from J, leaving 11 bases between. CDR3 protein: CASSSQRNSYEQYF. CDR3 coding DNA: TGTGCCAGCAGCTCTCAGCGGAATTCCTACGAGCAGTACTTC.

This rearrangement joins TRBV5-5 to TRBJ1-6, with 7 nucleotides matching TRBD1. V was pared by 7 bases and J by 4 bases, with 11 bases of the junction left unmatched. Germline CDR1 SGHKS, CDR2 YYEKEE (reference sequence). This CDR3 has 16 residues. The CDR3 here is CASAKQGGRYNSPLHF. CDR3 DNA: TGTGCCAGCGCAAAACAAGGGGGCCGTTATAATTCACCCCTCCACTTT.

This clone is termed medium-sized. The chain combines TRBV6-6 with TRBJ2-7; 7 bases fit TRBD2. Germline lookup yields CDR1 MNHNY and CDR2 SVGAGI (reference sequence). The CDR3 spans 14 residues. V lost 2 bases, J lost 2 bases, and 3 bases stayed unmatched. The DNA of the CDR3 is TGTGCCAGCAGTTACGGGAGGGTCGCCTACGAGCAGTACTTC. Translated: CASSYGRVAYEQYF.

The chain has TRBV28 and TRBJ2-1; no clear D gene. CDR1 and CDR2 from the germline V gene are MDHEN and SYDVKM. V was trimmed by 1 base and J by 2 bases, leaving 15 bases between them. CDR3 size: 17 residues. This CDR3 is CASSLLSAAKAYNEQFF. CDR3 nucleotides: TGTGCCAGCAGTTTATTGTCGGCGGCCAAAGCCTACAATGAGCAGTTCTTC.

The gene calls are TRBV6-1 and TRBJ2-5, with 8 nucleotides matching TRBD1. CDR3 length: 16 amino acids. Germline loops: CDR1 MNHNS, CDR2 SASEGT. V lost 4 bases to trimming and J lost 2 bases; unmatched junction nucleotides: 9. The DNA for the CDR3 is TGTGCCAGCAGTGGAGACAGGGGCCTTCTTCAAGAGACCCAGTACTTC. This translates into CASSGDRGLLQETQYF.

The chain couples TRBV19 to TRBJ1-4; D gene ambiguous. Germline values: CDR1 LNHDA, CDR2 SQIVND (reference sequence). Deletions cut 2 bases from V and 5 bases from J, with 6 bases between. This CDR3 comprises 13 residues. In DNA form, the CDR3 reads TGTGCCAGTAGTATAAACGGGAATGAAAAACTGTTTTTT. Translation gives CASSINGNEKLFF.

The chain is built from TRBV19 and TRBJ2-7, with D perhaps matching TRBD1 (6 bases). CDR1 LNHDA and CDR2 SQIVND come from the germline V gene (reference sequence). V lost 1 base and J lost 5, with 9 bases in between. The CDR3 runs 13 residues. CDR3: CASSIAQGNEQYF. DNA of the CDR3: TGTGCCAGTAGTATAGCCCAGGGGAACGAGCAGTACTTC.

V is TRBV14 and J is TRBJ2-1, with D hard to call. V was clipped by 6 bases and J by 7 bases, with 10 bases between them. This CDR3 has 12 residues. Per germline, CDR1 SGHDN and CDR2 FVKESK. The CDR3 nucleotides read TGTGCCAGCAGTCGTGGCGGTAATGAGCAGTTCTTC. This sequence encodes CASSRGGNEQFF.

This chain links TRBV29-1 with TRBJ1-1; weak D call: TRBD1 (5 bases). Trimming pared 5 bases from V and 7 bases from J, leaving 20 bases between. The CDR3 length is 14 residues. Germline V CDR1 and CDR2: SQVTM, ANQGSEA. CDR3 in DNA: TGCAGCGTTTCGACAGCCATAACTCCACATGAAGCTTTCTTT. It encodes CSVSTAITPHEAFF.

The chain has TRBV5-4 and TRBJ1-2; TRBD1 is a possible D gene (5 bases). V was trimmed by 0 bases and J by 7 bases, leaving 19 bases between them. Germline V gene lookup returns CDR1 SGHNT and CDR2 YYREEE (reference sequence). The CDR3 has 16 residues. The CDR3 sequence: CASSLASAGQVGGYTF. CDR3 DNA sequence: TGTGCCAGCAGCTTGGCCTCGGCAGGGCAGGTTGGTGGCTACACCTTC. The complete variable domain, with remaining parts taken from reference TRBV5-4 and TRBJ1-2, reads ETGVTQSPTHLIKTRGQQVTLRCSSQSGHNTVSWYQQALGQGPQFIFQYYREEENGRGNFPPRFSGLQFPNYSSELNVNALELDDSALYLCASSLASAGQVGGYTFGSGTRLTVV.

The V and J genes are TRBV9 and TRBJ1-2, with 8 bases lining up with TRBD1. The CDR3 totals 15 residues. Germline trimming cut 3 bases from V and 5 bases from J; bases unmatched to any gene: 9. The germline gives CDR1 SGDLS, CDR2 YYNGEE. CDR3 loop: CASSATGGRRYGYTF. The CDR3 nucleotides read TGTGCCAGCAGCGCAACAGGGGGAAGAAGATATGGCTACACCTTC.

V and J are TRBV11-2 and TRBJ2-1; tentatively, D is TRBD2 (6 bases). The CDR3 runs to 16 residues. V dropped 4 bases and J dropped 3 bases, with 16 bases sitting between them. CDR1 and CDR2 (germline): SGHAT, FQNNGV. The CDR3 loop is CASSSTGWGGYNEQFF. CDR3 nucleotides: TGTGCCAGCAGCTCCACGGGGTGGGGAGGCTACAATGAGCAGTTCTTC.

V is TRBV5-1 and J is TRBJ2-5; 15 positions agree with TRBD2. The CDR3 is 17 residues long. Trimming cost V 3 bases and J 8 bases; bases outside gene matches: 11. The germline gives CDR1 SGHRS, CDR2 YFSETQ. CDR3 in DNA: TGCGCCAGCAGCTCAGGACTAGCGGGAGGGCCTAAAGGAACCCAGTACTTC. Translating gives CASSSGLAGGPKGTQYF.

V gene TRBV5-4 combines with J gene TRBJ1-1; TRBD1 is a possible D gene (6 bases). Germline V CDR1 and CDR2: SGHNT, YYREEE (reference sequence). The CDR3 sequence is 14 residues long. The ends were cut back, 5 bases at V and 0 bases at J, with 11 bases in the middle. The CDR3 is CASSRQVMNTEAFF. The CDR3 nucleotides are TGTGCCAGCAGTCGACAGGTGATGAACACTGAAGCTTTCTTT. The whole variable domain, filled in from reference TRBV5-4 and TRBJ1-1, reads ETGVTQSPTHLIKTRGQQVTLRCSSQSGHNTVSWYQQALGQGPQFIFQYYREEENGRGNFPPRFSGLQFPNYSSELNVNALELDDSALYLCASSRQVMNTEAFFGQGTRLTVV.

The table lists this clone with a count of one. V usage is TRBV7-2 and J usage is TRBJ2-2; a weak D match, TRBD1 (6 bases). V was cut by 6 bases and J by 0 bases, with 14 bases left in between. The CDR3 loop spans 16 amino acids. The germline CDR1 and CDR2 sequences are SGHTA and FQGNSA. The CDR3 spells CASRPNRVSNTGELFF. The CDR3 DNA is TGTGCCAGCAGGCCCAACAGGGTATCGAACACCGGGGAGCTGTTTTTT.

This chain joins TRBV13 and TRBJ2-3, with 10 nucleotides matching TRBD2. Germline V CDR1 and CDR2: PRHDT, FYEKMQ (reference sequence). The CDR3 is made up of 17 amino acids. Trimming at V came to 2 bases and at J to 6 bases, leaving 11 bases not matched to a gene. Written as DNA, the CDR3 is TGTGCCAGCAGCTTATCGGGAGCTAGCGGGAGATCGGATACGCAGTATTTT. This translates into CASSLSGASGRSDTQYF.

The rearrangement joins TRBV30 to TRBJ2-7; the match to TRBD2 covers 10 bases. CDR3 length: 15 amino acids. CDR1 and CDR2 from the germline V gene are GTSNPN and SVGIG (reference sequence). With V trimmed by 0 bases and J by 6 bases, 8 bases remained unmatched. In DNA form, the CDR3 reads TGTGCCTGGAGTGTACTAGCGGGATCGGGGGGCGAGCAGTACTTC. Translating it yields CAWSVLAGSGGEQYF. The full variable domain, its missing parts supplied by reference TRBV30 and TRBJ2-7, is SQTIHQWPATLVQPVGSPLSLECTVEGTSNPNLYWYRQAAGRGLQLLFYSVGIGQISSEVPQNLSASRPQDRQFILSSKKLLLSDSGFYLCAWSVLAGSGGEQYFGPGTRLTVT.